The next 18 T cell receptor beta chains were all read from a single sample in a study of post-analysis software for immune sequencing data. No antigen is known for these receptors. Each TCR beta cDNA library carried unique molecular identifiers. TCRdb recomputed calls from the PCR reads with MiXCR, one row per CDR3 protein. The sample shows around 400,000 distinct CDR3 sequences, around a third of them seen only once. Overall study results and limits: Several TRBV segments occurring more often in patients than controls included TRBV5-6, TRBV5-1 and TRBV20-1.

The sequenced material came from blood. The receptors stem from a girl aged 10 to 17 with multiple sclerosis.

This clonotype was seen a handful of times. The chain carries TRBV2 and TRBJ2-4; 7 bases are a match to TRBD1. With the DNA end fitting TRBJ2-7 better, the J assignment may be wrong. The CDR3 consists of 14 residues. Germline assignment: CDR1 SNHLY and CDR2 FYNNEI. The DNA for the CDR3 is TGTGCCAGCAGTGATCGGGACAGACCGTACGAGCAGTACTTC. This encodes CASSDRDRPYEQYF.

This chain connects TRBV7-9 to TRBJ1-1; 7 nucleotides line up with TRBD1. V lost 2 bases and J lost 6; bases outside the gene matches: 9. Germline V gene lookup returns CDR1 SEHNR and CDR2 FQNEAQ (reference sequence). The CDR3 is made up of 15 amino acids. As DNA, the CDR3 is TGTGCCAGCAGCTTAACTCGACAGGGTGGGGCTGAAGCTTTCTTT. Its translation is CASSLTRQGGAEAFF.

The chain is built from TRBV5-1 and TRBJ2-3; 7 nucleotides align to TRBD1. The CDR3 extends over 16 amino acids. CDR1 is SGHRS and CDR2 is YFSETQ in the germline V gene. The J segment lost 3 bases and the V segment lost 4 bases, leaving 11 bases of the junction unmatched. The CDR3 is CASSMRQGWGTDTQYF. CDR3 nucleotides: TGCGCCAGCAGCATGCGACAGGGATGGGGGACAGATACGCAGTATTTT.

This clonotype turned up a few times. The rearrangement joins TRBV4-1 to TRBJ2-6; 7 positions agree with TRBD1. The V and J ends lost 4 bases and 2 bases, in that order; junction bases with no gene match: 5. The CDR3 loop spans 16 amino acids. Germline loops: CDR1 MGHRA, CDR2 YSYEKL. CDR3 amino acids: CASSRMTGTGANVLTF. DNA of the CDR3: TGCGCCAGCAGCCGGATGACAGGGACTGGGGCCAACGTCCTGACTTTC.

The V call is TRBV12-3 or TRBV12-4, the J call TRBJ1-5; 9 bases agree with TRBD1. This CDR3 region has 15 residues. With 1 base clipped from V and 5 bases from J, the junction kept 3 bases outside the gene matches. CDR3 DNA: TGTGCCAGCAGTTTAGAACAGGGGGCCTATCAGCCCCAGCATTTT. Encoded protein: CASSLEQGAYQPQHF.

This clonotype was observed a handful of times. The chain couples TRBV7-2 to TRBJ2-7, with D possibly TRBD2 on 6 matching bases. Trimming took 0 bases from V and 0 from J, leaving 9 bases between them. The CDR3 has 15 residues. Germline-derived CDR1 and CDR2 are SGHTA and FQGNSA. In DNA, the CDR3 is TGTGCCAGCAGCTTAGCGGCGGGATCCTCCTACGAGCAGTACTTC. Translation gives CASSLAAGSSYEQYF.

The gene calls are TRBV20-1 and TRBJ2-7, with 9 bases aligning to TRBD2. V lost 5 bases, J lost 7 bases, and 12 bases stayed unmatched. CDR3 length equals 14 residues. CDR1 and CDR2 from the germline V gene are DFQATT and SNEGSKA (reference sequence). The CDR3 reads CSAFMGLANNEQYF. Written as DNA, the CDR3 is TGCAGTGCTTTCATGGGACTAGCTAACAATGAGCAGTACTTC.

This clonotype showed up just a few times. A much bigger clone sits one base away, suggesting this may be a read error. The gene calls are TRBV28 and TRBJ2-7; a weak D match, TRBD1 (5 bases). V was trimmed by 6 bases and J by 1 base, leaving 13 bases between them. This CDR3 is 14 amino acids long. Germline V CDR1 and CDR2: MDHEN, SYDVKM. CDR3 nucleotides: TGTGCCAGCAGGCCCCCAGGGTTGTCCTACGAGCAGTACTTC. Translating it yields CASRPPGLSYEQYF.

This clonotype was observed many times. V gene TRBV20-1 combines with J gene TRBJ2-5; 7 bases are shared with TRBD2. Germline V gene data show CDR1 as DFQATT and CDR2 as SNEGSKA (reference sequence). V dropped 2 bases and J dropped 11; count of bases not matched to a gene: 14. The CDR3 loop spans 14 amino acids. CDR3 amino acids: CSARLSVAREEQYF. As DNA, the CDR3 is TGCAGTGCTAGACTCTCAGTGGCCCGGGAGGAGCAGTACTTC.

This chain links TRBV4-2 with TRBJ2-3, with 7 bases that match TRBD2. The J segment lost 3 bases and the V segment lost 3 bases, leaving 0 bases of the junction unmatched. This CDR3 is 13 amino acids long. CDR1 and CDR2 from the germline V gene are LGHNA and YNFKEQ. CDR3 sequence: CASSHGGTDTQYF. CDR3 nucleotide sequence: TGTGCCAGCAGCCACGGGGGGACAGATACGCAGTATTTT.

This chain links TRBV10-3 with TRBJ2-3, with 13 bases that match TRBD2. The CDR3 length is 16 residues. Germline V gene data show CDR1 as ENHRY and CDR2 as SYGVKD. Trimming took 6 bases from V and 2 from J; bases not matched to a gene: 5. CDR3 residues: CAISGLAGELTDTQYF. CDR3 sequence (DNA): TGTGCCATCAGCGGACTAGCGGGGGAGCTCACAGATACGCAGTATTTT.

There are a few counts of this clonotype. This chain uses TRBV4-1 with TRBJ2-1; either TRBD1 or TRBD2 may supply D (5 bases each). Between the trimmed V and J ends, which lost 2 bases and 5 bases, there was a span of 10 bases. This CDR3 has 14 residues. Germline V gene lookup returns CDR1 MGHRA and CDR2 YSYEKL. The CDR3: CASSQWDGDNEQFF. The CDR3 coding sequence is TGCGCCAGCAGCCAATGGGACGGAGACAATGAGCAGTTCTTC.

This clonotype was counted between two and nine times. CDR3 sequence: CASSPLGQETQYF. CDR3 coding DNA: TGTGCCAGCTCACCACTAGGGCAGGAGACCCAGTACTTC. The chain employs TRBV18 and TRBJ2-5, with D hard to call. The CDR3 loop spans 13 amino acids. Germline V lookup: CDR1 KGHSH, CDR2 LQKENI. Trimming pared 1 base from V and 5 bases from J, leaving 8 bases between.

This clonotype turned up a few times. The chain has TRBV6-1 and TRBJ1-1; the D gene is possibly TRBD1 (5 bases). V lost 5 bases, J lost 3 bases, and 22 bases lay in between. CDR1 and CDR2 (germline): MNHNS, SASEGT. The CDR3 is 17 amino acids. The CDR3 sequence: CASSTGFRWGWYTEAFF. The CDR3 DNA reads TGTGCCAGCAGTACGGGATTCAGGTGGGGGTGGTACACTGAAGCTTTCTTT.

The chain couples TRBV7-9 to TRBJ1-4; 7 bases map to TRBD1. The CDR3 is 19 residues long. Trimming cost V 3 bases and J 0 bases; bases outside gene matches: 13. Germline V CDR1 and CDR2: SEHNR, FQNEAQ (reference sequence). CDR3 sequence reads: CASSFGDSLVGATNEKLFF. The DNA of the CDR3 is TGTGCCAGCAGCTTCGGGGACAGCTTGGTTGGGGCAACTAATGAAAAACTGTTTTTT.

This clonotype was seen a handful of times. The chain carries TRBV2 and TRBJ1-5; TRBD1 agrees at 12 bases. CDR3 length: 15 residues. Germline trimming cut 7 bases from V and 6 bases from J; bases unmatched to any gene: 7. Looked up from germline, CDR1 is SNHLY and CDR2 is FYNNEI. The CDR3 sequence is CASTPGQGASQPQHF. The CDR3 DNA follows: TGTGCCAGCACCCCGGGACAGGGGGCTTCTCAGCCCCAGCATTTT.

This clonotype was seen a handful of times. V and J are TRBV6-5 and TRBJ2-1; perhaps TRBD2 as D (6 bases). The CDR3 length is 12 residues. With 7 bases removed from V and 4 bases from J, the gap between germline ends came to 8 bases. Germline lookup yields CDR1 MNHEY and CDR2 SVGAGI. The chain's CDR3 is CASISGYNEQFF. The CDR3 bases are TGTGCCAGCATAAGCGGGTACAATGAGCAGTTCTTC.

The count of this clonotype is one. V and J are TRBV5-1 and TRBJ2-5, with 9 bases that match TRBD2. The CDR3 has 16 residues. From germline, CDR1 is SGHRS and CDR2 YFSETQ. V lost 4 bases to trimming and J lost 5 bases; unmatched junction nucleotides: 12. The CDR3 loop reads CASSLTGTSFPETQYF. The CDR3 region has the DNA TGCGCCAGCAGCCTAACCGGGACTAGCTTTCCGGAGACCCAGTACTTC.